This T cell receptor (beta chain) comes out of a study of blood T cell repertoires in COVID-19. The CDR3 is made up of 15 amino acids. Germline loops: CDR1 MNHEY, CDR2 SVGEGT. Trimming pared 1 base from V and 7 bases from J, leaving 16 bases between. Sequenced by immunoSEQ multiplex PCR; TCRdb stores in-frame clones only, minus some. Counted here are 110,000 to 150,000 clones, about 79% occurring once; the ten biggest clones make up around 3.1%. This TCR was sampled from a woman older than 75 with acute or convalescent COVID-19. The sample taken for sequencing was peripheral blood. The rearrangement joins TRBV6-2 or TRBV6-3 to TRBJ1-1; perhaps TRBD1 as D (5 bases). The CDR3 nucleotides read TGTGCCAGCAGTTACTTGATGACAGTAACCCGTGAAGCTTTCTTT. It specifies CASSYLMTVTREAFF.